This TCR beta chain comes out of a study of T cell changes during pregnancy in multiple sclerosis (dated by TCRdb to between 2017 and 2020). About the study as a whole: In women with multiple sclerosis, the researchers looked at how the T cell repertoire shifted as pregnancy progressed.

Library creation used the immunoSEQ multiplex PCR assay. What TCRdb holds here is the immuneACCESS table cut down to in-frame rearrangements. Part of the clones is not present; checked against another copy, under half of the missing clones reflect an unresolved V gene, and the others are unexplained. The table for this sample lists 70,000 to 95,000 clones; around 93% of them were counted only once. The ten largest account for 2.2% of the sample. Trimming leaves V shorter by 5 bases and J shorter by 2 bases, with the junction holding 7 bases beyond the gene matches. From the germline V gene, CDR1 is SGHAT and CDR2 is FQNNGV. Including cysteine and phenylalanine, the CDR3 has 15 amino acids. Only the CDR3 DNA stays, 45 bases, in frame from base 1. To note about this clone: No antigen is known for it. No quality values exist for individual bases; no much larger clone is one base distant.

The specimen comprised peripheral blood, sampled in the third trimester of pregnancy. This sequence was found in a female donor with multiple sclerosis, enrolled in a pregnancy study. Recombination joined TRBV11-2 with TRBJ2-7; TRBD1 agrees with 9 junctional bases. The CDR3: CASSRYRDRAYEQYF. The bases are TGTGCCAGCAGCCGATACCGGGACAGGGCCTACGAGCAGTACTTC.